This T cell receptor beta chain was sequenced in a study of T cell changes during pregnancy in multiple sclerosis. CDR1 LNHDA and CDR2 SQIVND come from the germline V gene (reference sequence). V was pared by 5 bases and J by 2 bases, with 10 bases between. The CDR3 sequence is 14 residues long. Assay: immunoSEQ multiplex PCR; the TCRdb copy retains only in-frame clones and omits some. Of some 56,000 clones in the sample, 80% to 95% were seen once. The material sequenced was CD4+ T cells from peripheral blood mononuclear cells, taken after pregnancy. The source is a female donor with multiple sclerosis, enrolled in a pregnancy study. This chain connects TRBV19 to TRBJ1-3; D uncertain. The CDR3 DNA reads TGTGCCAGTAGTCCACTGGGCCCTGGAAACACCATATATTTT. Protein sequence: CASSPLGPGNTIYF.